This record covers a single T cell receptor beta chain. Its cognate antigen is unknown. The data stem from a study of cytomegalovirus exposure and HLA in healthy donors. The primer mix had 60 Vbeta and 13 Jbeta primers. Repertoires were generated with immunoSEQ multiplex PCR, while TCRdb's copy carries only in-frame clones and drops some. The sample shows roughly 120,000 clones, around four fifths of them seen only once. Broader study findings: The dataset shows that most TCR sequences were rare, while some public TCRs occurred in many donors.

Trimming took 1 base from V and 5 from J, leaving 7 bases between them. Germline CDR1 is SGHTA and CDR2 is FQGNSA. This CDR3 region has 13 residues. The sample consisted of PBMCs. The chain combines TRBV7-2 with TRBJ2-3; no definite D call. This sequence originates from a woman aged 40 to 55 in good health and CMV-seronegative. Here the CDR3 DNA reads TGTGCCAGCAGCTTAGGATACGGAGATACGCAGTATTTT. Its translation: CASSLGYGDTQYF.